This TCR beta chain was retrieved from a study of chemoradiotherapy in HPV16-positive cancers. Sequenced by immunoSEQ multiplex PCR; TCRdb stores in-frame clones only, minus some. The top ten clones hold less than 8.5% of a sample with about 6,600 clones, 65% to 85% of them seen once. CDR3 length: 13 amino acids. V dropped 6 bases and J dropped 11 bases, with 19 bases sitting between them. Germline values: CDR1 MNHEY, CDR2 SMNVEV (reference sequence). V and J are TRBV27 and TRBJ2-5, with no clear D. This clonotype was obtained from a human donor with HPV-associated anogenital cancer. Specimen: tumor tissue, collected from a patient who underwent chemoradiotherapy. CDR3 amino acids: CASREDWVKRQYF. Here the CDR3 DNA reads TGTGCCAGCAGAGAAGATTGGGTAAAAAGACAGTACTTC.